The rows below give T cell receptor beta chains drawn from one sample of a study of shared clonotypes between healthy human individuals. TCRdb's table, derived via immunoSEQ multiplex PCR, lists solely in-frame clones and lacks some. The repertoire holds about 600,000 clones, with 95% to 96% as singletons. Sequencing used naive CD8+ T cells sorted from blood. The receptor source for this set is a woman aged 25-40 years in good health. CDR3s include the opening cysteine and the closing phenylalanine or tryptophan. The D gene is left open where the match is weak. Size tells how often a clone was seen (once, few, many) or the class of an expanded clone, and some rows leave it out.

j_gene,d_gene,abundance,v_gene,CDR3nt,CDR3aa
TRBJ2-1,NA,NA,TRBV4-2,TGTGCCAGCAGCCAAGTTTCACGGGAAAGGGATGAGCAGTTCTTC,CASSQVSRERDEQFF
TRBJ1-1,NA,NA,TRBV6-5,TGTGCCAGCAGTTACCTGGAGAAGATGGGTGAAGCTTTCTTT,CASSYLEKMGEAFF
TRBJ2-5,TRBD1,NA,TRBV14,TGTGCCAGCAGCCCGAAACCTCCCCACAGGGGGCTTGTAGAGACCCAGTACTTC,CASSPKPPHRGLVETQYF
TRBJ2-7,NA,NA,TRBV20-1,TGCAGTGCCGACGACGACTACGAGCAGTACTTC,CSADDDYEQYF
TRBJ2-3,TRBD1,NA,TRBV28,TGTGCCAGCACCATGGGACAGGGAGTAGCAGATACGCAGTATTTT,CASTMGQGVADTQYF
TRBJ2-7,NA,NA,TRBV10-3,TGTGCCATCCGGCGGGACTCAAACTACGAGCAGTACTTC,CAIRRDSNYEQYF
TRBJ2-2,NA,NA,TRBV6-5,TGTGCCAGCAGTGGTTTTGTACTGAACACCGGGGAGCTGTTTTTT,CASSGFVLNTGELFF
TRBJ2-7,NA,NA,TRBV9,TGTGCCAGCAGCGAGGGCGGGGAAGTGTCTTCATACGAGCAGTACTTC,CASSEGGEVSSYEQYF
TRBJ2-1,NA,NA,TRBV27,TGTGCCAGCAGTTGGGGGGAGGTATCCAATGAGCAGTTCTTC,CASSWGEVSNEQFF
TRBJ2-3,TRBD1,NA,TRBV6-1,TGTGCCAGCAGTGAAGCTGTTGGGGACAGGGGAGTGGTAGATACGCAGTATTTT,CASSEAVGDRGVVDTQYF
TRBJ2-7,NA,NA,TRBV5-6,TGTGCCAGCAGCTTGGCCGGGACACCTTACGAGCAGTACTTC,CASSLAGTPYEQYF
TRBJ1-2,TRBD1,NA,TRBV19,TGTGCCAGTAGTAGGGAACAGGGGGCCCATGGCTACACCTTC,CASSREQGAHGYTF
TRBJ2-1,NA,NA,TRBV7-9,TGTGCCAGCAGCCCGACCGGGACACTTTACAATGAGCAGTTCTTC,CASSPTGTLYNEQFF
TRBJ2-2,NA,NA,TRBV13,TGTGCCAGCAGCCCCAGCACCGGGGAGCTGTTTTTT,CASSPSTGELFF
TRBJ1-3,TRBD1,once,TRBV7-8,TGTGCCAGCAGCTTCCGTCAGGGGGCGAGAAACACCATATATTTT,CASSFRQGARNTIYF
TRBJ1-1,NA,NA,TRBV7-2,TGTGCCAGCAGCCCCCGGGAGGGGCGAAGAGCTTTCTTT,CASSPREGRRAFF
TRBJ2-1,NA,NA,TRBV27,TGTGCCAGCAGTTCACTAGGTCTAAGCTCCTACAATGAGCAGTTCTTC,CASSSLGLSSYNEQFF
TRBJ2-3,TRBD2,NA,TRBV9,TGTGCCAGCAGCTTACCTAGCGGCCGCTCAGATACGCAGTATTTT,CASSLPSGRSDTQYF
TRBJ2-5,NA,NA,TRBV19,TGTGCCAGTAGTATAGGCAGCTACGGGGAGCAGTACTTC,CASSIGSYGEQYF
TRBJ1-2,TRBD1,NA,TRBV10-2,TGCGCCAGCAGTGATTGGGCAGGGGGTAACTATGGCTACACCTTC,CASSDWAGGNYGYTF
TRBJ2-5,TRBD2,NA,TRBV27,TGTGCCAGCAGTTTATTTGGCGCGGGAGGGATAGAGACCCAGTACTTC,CASSLFGAGGIETQYF
TRBJ1-4,TRBD1,NA,TRBV5-5,TGTGCCAGCAGCTGGGACAGTGGGAATGAAAAACTGTTTTTT,CASSWDSGNEKLFF
TRBJ2-7,TRBD2,NA,TRBV6-5,TGTGCCAGCAGGGAGAGCGGGAGGGCTCCCTACGAGCAGTACTTC,CASRESGRAPYEQYF
TRBJ1-5,NA,once,TRBV6-1,TGTGCCAGCAGTGAAAGCAGGGGTACAGGACAGCCCCAGCATTTT,CASSESRGTGQPQHF
TRBJ2-1,NA,NA,TRBV19,TGTGCCAGTACACCAGGGGGGAGCTACAATGAGCAGTTCTTC,CASTPGGSYNEQFF
TRBJ1-1,NA,NA,TRBV7-9,TGTGCCAGCAGCTTAGCAACAGGAGTCCACACTGAAGCTTTCTTT,CASSLATGVHTEAFF
TRBJ1-2,NA,NA,TRBV6-1,TGTGCCAGCAGTGACCCTTGGGACACTAATGGCTACACCTTC,CASSDPWDTNGYTF
TRBJ2-1,TRBD2,NA,TRBV7-8,TGTGCCAGCAGCCCGGGGGGGCTAGCGGGATCACATGAGCAGTTCTTC,CASSPGGLAGSHEQFF
TRBJ2-1,TRBD2,NA,TRBV5-1,TGCGCCAGCAGCGCGGAAACTAGCGGGACCATCGGCGATGAGCAGTTCTTC,CASSAETSGTIGDEQFF
TRBJ1-5,NA,NA,TRBV15,TGTGCCACCAGCAGCGGACAGACCCAGGTAGCCCAGCATTTT,CATSSGQTQVAQHF
TRBJ2-2,NA,few,TRBV5-4,TGTGCCATCCTAAACGGAAACACCGGGGAGCTGTTTTTT,CAILNGNTGELFF